This TCR beta chain was sequenced for a study of blood T cell repertoires in COVID-19. Looking at the study overall: Researchers got acute and convalescent COVID-19 samples from the United States, Italy and Spain.

Losses at the gene ends were 0 bases for V and 7 bases for J; bases not matched to a gene: 6. CDR3 length equals 15 residues. Per the germline V gene, CDR1 is LNHDA and CDR2 is SQIVND (reference sequence). Original handling: Estimated nucleated cell counts came from reference gene primer amplification. Measured with immunoSEQ multiplex PCR; TCRdb has only the in-frame clones, and not every one. The V and J calls and clone size come from that table; D and trimming were worked out from the DNA. The sample records 180,000 or so clones, about 89% being singletons. The material sequenced was peripheral blood. The chain carries TRBV19 and TRBJ1-2, with 9 bases aligning to TRBD1. The TCR comes from a man in his forties or fifties with active or convalescent COVID-19. CDR3 nucleotides: TGTGCCAGTAGTATAGAGGGACAGGGAGGTGGTGGCTACACCTTC. Amino acids: CASSIEGQGGGGYTF.